Following are 7 T cell receptor beta chains from one sample sequenced in a study of early T cells in non-severe SARS-CoV-2 infection. TCRdb re-analysed the 5' RACE reads in MiXCR, keeping a single row per CDR3 protein. The sample holds about 60,000 distinct CDR3 sequences, roughly a sixth seen once. Here the sequenced sample was whole blood, taken at baseline. These TCRs come from an adult who was a healthcare worker with PCR-confirmed SARS-CoV-2 infection or an uninfected control (not recorded which).

This clonotype has a count of ten or more. V and J are TRBV7-9 and TRBJ2-1; weak D call: TRBD1 (5 bases). The ends were cut back, 6 bases at V and 2 bases at J, with 14 bases in the middle. CDR1 is SEHNR, CDR2 FQNEAQ, per germline (reference sequence). There are 15 residues in the CDR3. CDR3 nucleotide sequence: TGTGCCAGCAGTACAGTAGGGGTAGCCTACAATGAGCAGTTCTTC. Translated, it gives CASSTVGVAYNEQFF.

This clonotype has only a few counts. The rearrangement uses TRBV18 and TRBJ2-1; 9 bases map to TRBD1. The V gene's germline CDR1 is KGHSH and CDR2 LQKENI. V lost 3 bases and J lost 0; bases outside the gene matches: 9. The CDR3 has 18 amino acids. DNA for the CDR3: TGTGCCAGCTCACCCCAACCCGGACAGGGGAGCTCCTACAATGAGCAGTTCTTC. Translating it yields CASSPQPGQGSSYNEQFF.

This clonotype was observed a handful of times. The chain couples TRBV30 to TRBJ1-5, with D perhaps matching TRBD1 (5 bases). V was shortened by 3 bases and J by 4 bases, with 13 bases between the two germline ends. CDR3 size: 14 residues. The germline gives CDR1 GTSNPN, CDR2 SVGIG (reference sequence). The CDR3 DNA is TGTGCCTGGAGCGGGGGAGGGCCTAATCAGCCCCAGCATTTT. As protein: CAWSGGGPNQPQHF.

The chain couples TRBV20-1 to TRBJ2-1; tentatively, D is TRBD1 (6 bases). Germline CDR1 is DFQATT and CDR2 is SNEGSKA (reference sequence). The V gene lost 6 bases and the J gene lost 9 bases, with 27 bases spanning the gap. The CDR3 sequence is 16 residues long. The CDR3 loop is CSARPQGTGVGSEQFF. In DNA, the CDR3 is TGCAGTGCCCGTCCACAGGGCACTGGAGTAGGGAGTGAGCAGTTCTTC.

This clonotype has only a few counts. This rearrangement joins TRBV5-6 to TRBJ2-3; D uncertain. Germline CDR1 and CDR2: SGHDT and YYEEEE. Trimming stripped 1 base from V and 9 bases from J, with 15 bases between. The CDR3 loop spans 14 amino acids. The CDR3 is CASSLRAQLVTQYF. For the CDR3, the DNA is TGTGCCAGCAGCTTGAGGGCCCAGCTAGTAACGCAGTATTTT.

This chain connects TRBV4-2 to TRBJ2-2; 12 positions match TRBD2. The CDR3 loop spans 17 amino acids. Germline V gene sequence: CDR1 LGHNA, CDR2 YNFKEQ. The J segment lost 4 bases and the V segment lost 4 bases, leaving 7 bases of the junction unmatched. The CDR3 here is CASSRETSGGPTGELFF. CDR3 nucleotide sequence: TGTGCCAGCAGCCGAGAGACTAGCGGGGGACCCACCGGGGAGCTGTTTTTT.

This clonotype was seen a few times. The rearrangement links TRBV12-3 or TRBV12-4 to TRBJ2-5, with 9 bases lining up with TRBD2. The CDR3 is 15 residues long. Unmatched junction bases numbered 7, after V lost 4 bases and J lost 4 bases. The CDR3 loop reads CASSSGRGGGETQYF. The CDR3 bases are TGTGCCAGCAGTTCCGGGCGGGGGGGCGGAGAGACCCAGTACTTC.